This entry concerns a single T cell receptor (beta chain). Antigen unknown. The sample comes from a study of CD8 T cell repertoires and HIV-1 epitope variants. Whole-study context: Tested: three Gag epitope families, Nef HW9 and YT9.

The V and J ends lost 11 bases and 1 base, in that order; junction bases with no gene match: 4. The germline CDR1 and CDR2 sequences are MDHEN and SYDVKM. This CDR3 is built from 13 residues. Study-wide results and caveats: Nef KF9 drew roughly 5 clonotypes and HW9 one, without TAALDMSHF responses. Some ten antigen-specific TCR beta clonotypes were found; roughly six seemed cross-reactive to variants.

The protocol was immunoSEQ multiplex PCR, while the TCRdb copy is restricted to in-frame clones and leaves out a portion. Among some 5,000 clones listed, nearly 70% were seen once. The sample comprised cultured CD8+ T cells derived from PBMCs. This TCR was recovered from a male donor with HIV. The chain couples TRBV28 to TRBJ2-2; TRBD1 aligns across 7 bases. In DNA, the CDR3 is TGTGCCCTTCGGACAGGGAACACCGGGGAGCTGTTTTTT. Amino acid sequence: CALRTGNTGELFF.